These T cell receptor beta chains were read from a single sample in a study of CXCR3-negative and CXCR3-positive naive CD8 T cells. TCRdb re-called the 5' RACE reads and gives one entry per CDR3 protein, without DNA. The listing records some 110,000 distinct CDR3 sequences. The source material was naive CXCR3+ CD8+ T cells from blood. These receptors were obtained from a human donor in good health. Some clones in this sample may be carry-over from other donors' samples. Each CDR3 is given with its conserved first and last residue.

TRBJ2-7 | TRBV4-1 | CASSQSPPGQGTYEQYF
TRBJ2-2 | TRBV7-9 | CASSLDEWGPNTGELFF
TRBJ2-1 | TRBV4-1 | CASRPLGGGNEQFF
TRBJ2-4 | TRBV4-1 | CASSQGGLNIQYF
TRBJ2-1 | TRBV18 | CASSPPRQGSSYNEQFF
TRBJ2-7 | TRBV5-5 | CASSFTTGSYEQYF
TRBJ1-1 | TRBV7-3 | CASSYPTGVTEAFF
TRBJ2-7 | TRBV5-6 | CASTDSVGGYEQYF
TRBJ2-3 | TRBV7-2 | CASRARDQGPGDTQYF
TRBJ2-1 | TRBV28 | CASSYLAGADNEQFF
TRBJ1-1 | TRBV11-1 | CASSPSGQWNTEAFF
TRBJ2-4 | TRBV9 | CASSPLTYSYKNIQYF
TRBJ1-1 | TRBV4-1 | CASSHGGAQNTEAFF
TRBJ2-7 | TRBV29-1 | CSVEGESSYEQYF
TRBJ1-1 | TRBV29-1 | CSTRDKNTEAFF
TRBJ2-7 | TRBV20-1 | CSARPVGDSNYEQYF
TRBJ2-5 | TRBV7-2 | CASSLIRPGETQYF
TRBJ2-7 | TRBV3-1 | CASSQSAYEQYF
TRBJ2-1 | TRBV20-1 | CSAPPGTSNLHEQFF
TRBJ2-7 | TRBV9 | CASSGSGTAPYEQYF
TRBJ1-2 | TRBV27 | CASSTNRGNLYGYTF
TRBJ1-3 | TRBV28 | CASSQTVTSGNTIYF
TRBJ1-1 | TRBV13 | CASSLAVVGARKSMNTEAFF